Sequencing of this T cell receptor (beta chain) was carried out in a study of beta chain features in type 1 diabetes. In the study overall: All samples together contributed around 98,000,000 sorted cells for examination.

Expressed TCRB transcripts were sequenced after all isolated RNA was converted to cDNA. Sequenced by immunoSEQ multiplex PCR; TCRdb stores in-frame clones only, minus some. The table has around 300,000 clones, 7.5% to 9.5% seen once. This CDR3 spans 17 amino acids. From germline, CDR1 is SGHTA and CDR2 FQGNSA. In the case of this clone: Relative to the germline gene, one junction end is altered; a read error may explain this.

A CD45RO/CCR7/CD25/CD127/CD95/CD27 panel sorted naive, central memory, regulatory and stem cell-like memory CD4+ cells. Sequenced sample: central memory CD4+ T cells from blood. V and J are TRBV7-2 and TRBJ1-4; possibly TRBD1 for D (5 bases). This TCR derives from a young woman in good health. The CDR3 sequence: CASSEQQNTGYNEKLFF. CDR3 DNA sequence: TGCGCCAGCAGCGAGCAGCAAAACACAGGATATAATGAAAAACTGTTTTTT.